This TCR beta chain was obtained from a study of shared clonotypes between healthy human individuals. The study's findings and limits: How much donors shared clonotypes was expected to be affected by sequencing depth.

Trimming took 5 bases from V and 5 from J, leaving 13 bases between them. The CDR3 is 12 amino acids. Germline V gene lookup returns CDR1 GTSNPN and CDR2 SVGIG (reference sequence). As concerns this clone: Antigen unknown.

Only in-frame clones appear in the TCRdb table, and some are missing; sequencing was by immunoSEQ multiplex PCR. Of approximately 980,000 clones in the sample, less than 85% were seen once. The clonotype comes from a man between 18 and 29 years old in good health. The genes are TRBV30 and TRBJ2-7; D could derive from TRBD1 or TRBD2 (5 bases each). The specimen was memory CD4+ T cells sorted from blood. Subset given: CD45RA-negative fraction. In DNA, the CDR3 is TGTGCCTGGGCTCCCCAGGGACACGAGCAGTACTTC. This gives the protein CAWAPQGHEQYF.